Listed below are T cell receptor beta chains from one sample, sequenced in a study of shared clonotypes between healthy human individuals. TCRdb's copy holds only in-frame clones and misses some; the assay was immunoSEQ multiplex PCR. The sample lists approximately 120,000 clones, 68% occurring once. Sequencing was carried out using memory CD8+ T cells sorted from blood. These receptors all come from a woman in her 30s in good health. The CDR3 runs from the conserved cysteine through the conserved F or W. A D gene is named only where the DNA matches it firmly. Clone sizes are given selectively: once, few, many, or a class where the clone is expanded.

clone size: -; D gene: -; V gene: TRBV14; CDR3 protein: CASSPVRASYNEQFF
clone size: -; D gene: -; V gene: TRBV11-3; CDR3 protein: CASSLVPTDTQYF
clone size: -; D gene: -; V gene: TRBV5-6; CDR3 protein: CASSGIFSGANVLTF
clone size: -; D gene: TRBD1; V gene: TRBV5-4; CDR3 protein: CASSLGTGAYGYTF
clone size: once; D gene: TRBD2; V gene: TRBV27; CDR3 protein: CASSFSLSGTYEQYF
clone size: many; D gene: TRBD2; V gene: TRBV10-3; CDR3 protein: CAISESKASGDNNEQFF
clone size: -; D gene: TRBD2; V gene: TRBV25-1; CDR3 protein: CASGPWGGRVYF
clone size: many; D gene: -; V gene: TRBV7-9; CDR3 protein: CASGVILEETQYF
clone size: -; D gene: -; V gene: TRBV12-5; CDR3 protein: CASGRTHAGQSRANVLTF
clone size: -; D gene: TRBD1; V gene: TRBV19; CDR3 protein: CASSMRGQTNEKLFF
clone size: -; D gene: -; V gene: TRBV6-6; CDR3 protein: CASSYSTETQYF
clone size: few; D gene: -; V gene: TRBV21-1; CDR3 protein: CACSGQGLGEQYF
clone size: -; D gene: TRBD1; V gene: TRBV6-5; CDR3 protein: CASKISGQGRDEQYF
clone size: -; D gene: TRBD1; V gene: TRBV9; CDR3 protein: CASSGSGTGVGYTF
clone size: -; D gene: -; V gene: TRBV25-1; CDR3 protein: CASSESDSVNTIYF
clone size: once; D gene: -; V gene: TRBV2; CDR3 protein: CASSERDSSSYEQYF